This TCR beta chain was documented in a study of cytomegalovirus exposure and HLA in healthy donors. As for the study in general: About 84% of 398 genotyped donors fell in the Caucasian-associated ancestry cluster. Findings and limits, study-wide: Analysis performed later showed TCR beta chains linked to HLA being more clonally expanded than equally common others. Data from an earlier analysis indicated that most TCR beta V segments were productive either about 90% or about 30% of the time.

With respect to this clone: Its antigen is not known.

CDR3 length: 13 amino acids. Germline-derived CDR1 and CDR2 are SEHNR and FQNEAQ (reference sequence). The V gene end was trimmed by 5 bases and the J gene end by 4 bases; junction bases not matched to a gene: 5. PCR was performed using 60 Vbeta and 13 Jbeta primers. Sequencing used immunoSEQ multiplex PCR; TCRdb keeps in-frame clones, though not all of them. The sample has 97,000 or so clones, approximately 9% seen once. The chain links TRBV7-9 to TRBJ2-7, with 7 bases that match TRBD2. The sequenced sample consisted of PBMCs. This clonotype was obtained from a man between 45 and 60 years old in good health and CMV-seropositive. This CDR3 is CASSGRALYEQYF. CDR3 coding DNA: TGTGCCAGCAGCGGGAGGGCACTATACGAGCAGTACTTC.